This T cell receptor beta chain was sequenced for a study of T cell repertoires in cytomegalovirus infection (dated by TCRdb to the late 2010s). Looking at the study overall: Alongside well-studied HLA-B-restricted epitopes, the peptide stimulations were aimed at recently identified HLA-C-restricted CMV epitopes, whose presentation resists viral immunomodulation. Donor HLA type was relevant to the analysis, because carriage of CMV infection together with the matching HLA type was indicated by public TCR beta signatures. Study-level results and caveats: In the ex vivo response, HLA-C-restricted CMV-specific TCR beta clonotypes were dominant, and in two of eight donors the single most frequent clonotype came from this HLA-C-restricted group. In both this cohort and an independent cohort of more than 350 donors, the cumulative frequency of public TCR beta family members distinguished carriers of CMV infection plus the relevant HLA type.

The label giving this sample's treatment or condition can be read as: in vitro stimulation with specific CMV peptide epitopes to enrich CMV-specific T cells. A few counts support this clonotype. It lacks a known antigen. Qualities for individual bases were not recorded, and no much larger clone is one base off. The data were produced on an Illumina HiSeq 1500. The public reads were reanalyzed by TCRdb: fastp trimming at Q25, MiXCR alignment, in-frame beta chains only. Entries that share a CDR3 protein sequence are merged under the most common genes and DNA. Across this sample there are some 220,000 distinct CDR3 sequences, with approximately 40% seen only once. Of the sample, approximately 60% is held by the ten largest clones. The receptor was derived from a human donor in good health (CMV status not recorded). Some clones in this sample may be carry-over from other donors' samples. The starting material was CD8+ T cells from cultured PBMCs, obtained from culture after CMV antigen stimulation.

The CDR3 sequence is CASSQTDPNTEAFF. The DNA sequence is as follows: TGTGCCAGCAGCCAGACAGATCCGAACACTGAAGCTTTCTTT. The chain couples TRBV7-9 to TRBJ1-1; the D gene is perhaps TRBD1, on 5 matching bases. The CDR3 covers 14 residues, taking in both the cysteine and the phenylalanine. Only CDR3 DNA remains: 42 bases, in frame from the first base. In the germline V gene (reference sequence), CDR1 corresponds to SEHNR and CDR2 to FQNEAQ. The V end loses 5 bases and the J end loses 1 base, and a stretch of 11 bases separates them.